These 29 T cell receptor beta chains originate from one sample sequenced in a study of T cells in Graves' hyperthyroidism and ophthalmopathy. Amplified TCR beta CDR3 regions came from RNA transcripts. First-round RT-PCR of the TCR CDR3 relied on the HTBI primer set. MiXCR was run by TCRdb on the multiplex PCR reads, yielding one entry per CDR3 protein. The repertoire consists of 530,000 or so distinct CDR3 sequences, with around 42% occurring once and the leading ten covering roughly 7.7%. Sequencing was done on a sample of peripheral blood or thyroid tissue (not recorded which). The source of these receptors is a woman under 30 with Graves' hyperthyroidism.

This clonotype was seen many times. V and J are TRBV20-1 and TRBJ2-5; 8 bases match TRBD1. The junction had 4 bases not matched to a gene; V was cut back by 5 bases and J by 2 bases. This CDR3 contains 13 residues. Germline CDR1 is DFQATT and CDR2 is SNEGSKA (reference sequence). CDR3 region: CSALDRGQETQYF. CDR3 nucleotide sequence: TGCAGTGCTCTTGACAGGGGACAAGAGACCCAGTACTTC.

For this clonotype: This may arise from a read error, as a much more abundant clone is one base away. The chain recombines TRBV7-2 with TRBJ2-7; 8 bases agree with TRBD1. Germline assignment: CDR1 SGHTA and CDR2 FQGNSA. CDR3 length equals 17 residues. In DNA, the CDR3 is TGTGCCGGCAGCTTAGCGATAGCAGGGGGCAGGGCCTACGAGCAGTACTTC. It translates to CAGSLAIAGGRAYEQYF.

The chain has TRBV20-1 and TRBJ2-7; TRBD2 might be the D (6 bases). V was cut by 2 bases and J by 3 bases, with 17 bases left in between. The CDR3 length is 15 residues. Germline CDR1 and CDR2: DFQATT and SNEGSKA (reference sequence). CDR3 amino acids: CSARRGGGYSYEQYF. Here the CDR3 DNA reads TGCAGTGCTAGAAGGGGAGGTGGGTATAGCTACGAGCAGTACTTC.

This clonotype was counted many times. The rearrangement uses TRBV7-2 and TRBJ2-7, with TRBD1 matching 8 bases. The germline V gene encodes CDR1 SGHTA and CDR2 FQGNSA. The CDR3 runs 16 residues. Trimming cost V 1 base and J 3 bases; bases outside gene matches: 8. CDR3 nucleotide sequence: TGTGCCAGCAGCTTAGGTAGCAGGGGGCTGAACTACGAGCAGTACTTC. It yields the protein CASSLGSRGLNYEQYF.

Note on this clonotype: This may arise from a read error, as a much more abundant clone is one base away. CDR3 sequence (DNA): TGTGCCAGCAGGGGGGCGGGGAACACTGAAGCTTTCTTT. Translating it yields CASRGAGNTEAFF. This chain uses TRBV6-4 with TRBJ1-1, with D possibly being TRBD1 (6 bases). The CDR3 totals 13 residues. The ends were cut back, 6 bases at V and 1 base at J, with 9 bases in the middle. From germline, CDR1 is MRHNA and CDR2 SNTAGT.

The chain joins TRBV29-1 to TRBJ2-7; no reliable D call. Deletions cut 8 bases from V and 3 bases from J, with 11 bases between. The CDR3 totals 11 residues. The V gene's germline CDR1 is SQVTM and CDR2 ANQGSEA. The CDR3 nucleotides read TGCAGCTTGGCGGCTAGCTACGAGCAGTACTTC. Translated: CSLAASYEQYF.

The chain recombines TRBV7-6 with TRBJ2-7; 13 nucleotides align to TRBD2. The CDR3 contains 16 residues. Germline V lookup: CDR1 SGHVS, CDR2 FNYEAQ. The trim removed 6 bases at V and 6 bases at J, leaving 11 bases unmatched. The CDR3 DNA sequence: TGTGCCAGCAGGACTAGCGGGAGGCCCCACGGAGCCGAGCAGTACTTC. Translation: CASRTSGRPHGAEQYF.

The rearrangement links TRBV7-8 to TRBJ2-1; 10 bases agree with TRBD1. V lost 6 bases and J lost 7; bases outside the gene matches: 24. Looked up from germline, CDR1 is SGHVS and CDR2 is FQNEAQ. This CDR3 comprises 20 residues. CDR3 in amino acids: CASRPTRQGAHGRARNEQFF. The DNA for the CDR3 is TGTGCCAGCAGACCTACCCGACAGGGGGCTCACGGGAGGGCCAGGAATGAGCAGTTCTTC.

This clonotype occurred many times. The chain uses TRBV20-1 and TRBJ2-7, with TRBD2 matching 10 bases. The CDR3 is 13 residues long. Germline values: CDR1 DFQATT, CDR2 SNEGSKA (reference sequence). V was clipped by 6 bases and J by 7 bases; unmatched bases: 9. The CDR3 region is CSASGLASWEQYF. In DNA, the CDR3 is TGCAGTGCGTCGGGACTAGCGAGTTGGGAGCAGTACTTC.

This clonotype has just a few counts. CDR3 protein: CSARDFVSADTQYF. As DNA, the CDR3 is TGCAGTGCTAGAGACTTCGTCAGCGCAGATACGCAGTATTTT. The gene calls are TRBV20-1 and TRBJ2-3; D is uncertain. The CDR3 is 14 residues long. V was trimmed by 0 bases and J by 4 bases, leaving 11 bases between them. Per the germline V gene, CDR1 is DFQATT and CDR2 is SNEGSKA (reference sequence).

The chain carries TRBV6-5 and TRBJ1-2, with D possibly being TRBD1 (5 bases). Germline assignment: CDR1 MNHEY and CDR2 SVGAGI. The germline V and J ends were trimmed by 2 bases and 7 bases, with 8 bases remaining between them. The CDR3 is 12 amino acids. CDR3 sequence reads: CASSYGGIGYTF. The CDR3 bases are TGTGCCAGCAGTTACGGGGGTATTGGCTACACCTTC.

Notes on this clonotype: An end of the junction does not agree with germline; a read error may underlie this. The chain links TRBV19 to TRBJ2-2; 8 bases line up with TRBD1. Germline CDR1 reads LNHDA; CDR2 reads SQIVND (reference sequence). The CDR3 runs to 15 residues. The CDR3 nucleotides read TGTGCCAGTAGTATCGGCCAGGGGGCGTCCGGGGATCTGTTTTTT. Translating gives CASSIGQGASGDLFF.

This clonotype was detected ten times or more. CDR3 coding DNA: TGTGCCAGCAGCCAAGGACAGGGGGATTCACCCCTCCACTTT. It encodes CASSQGQGDSPLHF. V is TRBV4-2 and J is TRBJ1-6, with 9 bases that match TRBD1. Germline CDR1 reads LGHNA; CDR2 reads YNFKEQ. This CDR3 contains 14 residues. Trimming at V came to 1 base and at J to 8 bases, leaving 0 bases not matched to a gene.

A word on this clonotype: One end of the junction fails to match germline, which may point to a read error. The chain joins TRBV12-3 or TRBV12-4 to TRBJ2-6; 7 positions agree with TRBD1. This CDR3 contains 13 residues. The CDR3 region has the DNA TGTGCCAGCAGTTCCCCAGGGGGCAACGTCCTGACTTTC. Protein sequence: CASSSPGGNVLTF.

CDR3 loop: CASTRDRSDEQYF. The CDR3 nucleotides read TGTGCCAGTACCCGGGACAGGAGCGACGAGCAGTACTTC. V usage is TRBV2 and J usage is TRBJ2-7; the match to TRBD1 covers 8 bases. Unmatched junction bases numbered 9, after V lost 9 bases and J lost 5 bases. The length of the CDR3 is 13 residues. Germline V gives CDR1 SNHLY, CDR2 FYNNEI.

V usage is TRBV19 and J usage is TRBJ2-7, with 10 bases matching TRBD2. Germline CDR1 and CDR2: LNHDA and SQIVND (reference sequence). V shed 2 bases and J 3 bases; nucleotides not matched to a gene: 1. This CDR3 is 14 amino acids long. The CDR3 spells CASSISGRDYEQYF. The CDR3 DNA follows: TGTGCCAGTAGTATAAGCGGGAGGGACTACGAGCAGTACTTC.

CDR3 DNA: TGTGCCAGCAGCCAAGGGGACCAGCTACAAGAGACCCAGTACTTC. Translated, it gives CASSQGDQLQETQYF. The rearrangement links TRBV3-1 to TRBJ2-5; D is possibly TRBD1 or TRBD2 (5 bases each). This CDR3 region has 15 residues. V was trimmed by 1 base and J by 2 bases, leaving 11 bases between them. CDR1 is LGHDT and CDR2 is YNNKEL in the germline V gene (reference sequence).

This clonotype was seen many times. The rearrangement links TRBV3-1 to TRBJ2-7; D gene unclear. CDR3 size: 13 residues. V dropped 4 bases and J dropped 3 bases, with 10 bases sitting between them. Germline CDR1 is LGHDT and CDR2 is YNNKEL (reference sequence). The CDR3 DNA sequence: TGTGCCAGCAGCCCCGCAGCGTTCTACGAGCAGTACTTC. It codes for CASSPAAFYEQYF.

This clonotype appeared many times. The V and J genes are TRBV29-1 and TRBJ1-1, with 10 bases lining up with TRBD1. The V gene end was trimmed by 7 bases and the J gene end by 5 bases; junction bases not matched to a gene: 4. The germline V gene encodes CDR1 SQVTM and CDR2 ANQGSEA. CDR3 length equals 12 residues. The CDR3 coding sequence is TGCAGCGACCGGACAGGGGGAACTGAAGCTTTCTTT. This sequence encodes CSDRTGGTEAFF.

This clonotype has at least ten counts. V gene TRBV24-1 combines with J gene TRBJ2-5; weak D call: TRBD2 (6 bases). This CDR3 comprises 14 residues. The V and J ends lost 1 base and 4 bases respectively, with 9 bases between them. Germline V gives CDR1 KGHDR, CDR2 SFDVKD. The CDR3 nucleotides read TGTGCCACCAGTGATTTCGCGGAGGGAGAGACCCAGTACTTC. Residues: CATSDFAEGETQYF.

This chain links TRBV15 with TRBJ2-1; D might be TRBD2 (6 bases). Trimming removed 0 bases at V and 8 bases at J, with 14 bases between. CDR1 is LNHNV and CDR2 is YYDKDF in the germline V gene (reference sequence). The CDR3 is made up of 15 amino acids. CDR3 in DNA: TGTGCCACCAGCAGAGATTTCGGGGGTATCGATGAGCAGTTCTTC. This gives the protein CATSRDFGGIDEQFF. Drawing the rest from reference TRBV15 and TRBJ2-1, the complete variable domain is DAMVIQNPRYQVTQFGKPVTLSCSQTLNHNVMYWYQQKSSQAPKLLFHYYDKDFNNEADTPDNFQSRRPNTSFCFLDIRSPGLGDTAMYLCATSRDFGGIDEQFFGPGTRLTVL.

The rearrangement links TRBV15 to TRBJ2-7; 7 nucleotides match TRBD2. The J call may be incorrect, as the DNA end agrees better with TRBJ2-5. CDR1 is LNHNV, CDR2 YYDKDF, per germline (reference sequence). This CDR3 has 15 residues. CDR3 bases: TGTGCCACCAGCAGTAGAGCGGGGATGCAAGAGACCCAGTACTTC. As protein: CATSSRAGMQETQYF.

This clonotype showed up many times. This rearrangement joins TRBV7-8 to TRBJ2-5, with 11 positions matching TRBD2. The length of the CDR3 is 15 residues. With V trimmed by 4 bases and J by 3 bases, 4 bases remained unmatched. Germline CDR1 is SGHVS and CDR2 is FQNEAQ. In DNA, the CDR3 is TGTGCCAGCAGCTCCGGGACTAGCGGAGAAGAGACCCAGTACTTC. Translating gives CASSSGTSGEETQYF.

This clonotype was counted many times. This chain joins TRBV5-6 and TRBJ2-2, with a possible D match to TRBD2 (5 bases). Germline CDR1 is SGHDT and CDR2 is YYEEEE. Trimming pared 0 bases from V and 3 bases from J, leaving 9 bases between. This CDR3 region has 15 residues. The CDR3 nucleotides are TGTGCCAGCAGCTTGGGACCGCGGGACACCGGGGAGCTGTTTTTT. This codes for CASSLGPRDTGELFF.

In its sample, this clonotype was seen many times. V usage is TRBV7-9 and J usage is TRBJ2-7; tentatively, D is TRBD1 (6 bases). This CDR3 region has 15 residues. V gave up 5 bases and J gave up 4 bases, with 18 bases separating them. Germline assignment: CDR1 SEHNR and CDR2 FQNEAQ (reference sequence). The CDR3 protein is CASSPADRSPYEQYF. The CDR3 region has the DNA TGTGCCAGCAGCCCGGCAGACAGGAGCCCTTACGAGCAGTACTTC. Full variable domain (outside the CDR3, taken from reference TRBV7-9 and TRBJ2-7): DTGVSQNPRHKITKRGQNVTFRCDPISEHNRLYWYRQTLGQGPEFLTYFQNEAQLEKSRLLSDRFSAERPKGSFSTLEIQRTEQGDSAMYLCASSPADRSPYEQYFGPGTRLTVT.

The chain has TRBV20-1 and TRBJ1-5; unclear D gene. Germline-derived CDR1 and CDR2 are DFQATT and SNEGSKA (reference sequence). This CDR3 contains 16 residues. Between the trimmed V and J ends, which lost 1 base and 5 bases, there was a span of 18 bases. The CDR3 nucleotides are TGCAGTGCTAGAGGTCAGCCGGGAAGAGAATATCAGCCCCAGCATTTT. It codes for CSARGQPGREYQPQHF.

The chain has TRBV24-1 and TRBJ2-7; D is uncertain. Trimming left V 5 bases short and J 0 bases short, with 10 bases between. Germline assignment: CDR1 KGHDR and CDR2 SFDVKD. The CDR3 extends over 14 amino acids. The CDR3 nucleotides are TGTGCCACCAGTGCCCGCGGAAGCTCCTACGAGCAGTACTTC. Protein product: CATSARGSSYEQYF.

This clonotype was counted at least ten times. The V and J genes are TRBV10-3 and TRBJ2-3, with D tentatively TRBD1 (6 bases). The germline CDR1 and CDR2 sequences are ENHRY and SYGVKD. The CDR3 spans 15 residues. V lost 3 bases, J lost 2 bases, and 12 bases lay in between. In DNA, the CDR3 is TGTGCCATCAGTGACCTGGACAGTAACACAGATACGCAGTATTTT. Protein product: CAISDLDSNTDTQYF.

The rearrangement joins TRBV2 to TRBJ1-2; 7 nucleotides align to TRBD1. This CDR3 has 13 amino acids. Germline CDR1 is SNHLY and CDR2 is FYNNEI. The DNA of the CDR3 is TGTGCTAGACCTGGACAGGAAACCTCTGGCTACACCTTC. It specifies CARPGQETSGYTF. The whole variable domain, remainder taken from reference TRBV2 and TRBJ1-2, is EPEVTQTPSHQVTQMGQEVILRCVPISNHLYFYWYRQILGQKVEFLVSFYNNEISEKSEIFDDQFSVERPDGSNFTLKIRSTKLEDSAMYFCARPGQETSGYTFGSGTRLTVV.